This T cell receptor (beta chain) is from a study of blood T cell repertoires in COVID-19. Across the study: COVID-19 samples from acute and convalescent phases originated in the United States, Italy and Spain.

The CDR3 contains 19 residues. Trimming removed 6 bases from V and 2 bases from J; junction bases left unmatched: 11. Germline CDR1 WSHSY, CDR2 SAAADI. Source study methods: Estimated nucleated cell counts came from reference gene primer amplification. Sequenced by immunoSEQ multiplex PCR; TCRdb stores in-frame clones only, minus some. V and J calls and clone size are as listed in that table; D and trimming were resolved from the DNA. Among approximately 220,000 clones listed, around 85% were seen once. The V call is TRBV10-2, the J call TRBJ2-3; the match to TRBD2 covers 16 bases. The sequence came from a woman aged 45-65 years with acute or convalescent COVID-19. The sequencing input was peripheral blood. CDR3 loop: CASRTGLAGGLSSTDTQYF. Here the CDR3 DNA reads TGCGCCAGCAGGACGGGACTAGCGGGGGGGCTATCCTCCACAGATACGCAGTATTTT.